Each of the 27 T cell receptor beta chains below was sequenced from the same sample in a study of siplizumab effects on memory and regulatory T cells (dated by TCRdb to about 2019). Libraries were constructed by the immunoSEQ multiplex PCR assay. TCRdb limited this immuneACCESS table to in-frame rearrangements with V and J called. A share of clones is missing; checked studies link under half to unresolved V genes, and the rest is unexplained. The sample table records 100,000 or so clones; 90% to 95% of these occur just once. The ten largest make up around 0.7% of the sample. The sequencing input was Tregs sorted from blood. These receptors all come from a human donor in good health.

This chain joins TRBV23-1 and TRBJ2-7, with D tentatively TRBD1 or TRBD2 (6 bases each). TRBV23-1 is treated as an ORF (open reading frame) with a function not yet certain. V lost 4 bases and J lost 2, with 18 bases in between. The CDR3 loop spans 16 amino acids. The CDR3 nucleotides read TGCGCCAGCAGTCTGACGACAGGAGGGAACGCCTACGAGCAGTACTTC. Its translation: CASSLTTGGNAYEQYF.

The chain employs TRBV7-2 and TRBJ2-1; 14 bases map to TRBD2. Germline V gives CDR1 SGHTA, CDR2 FQGNSA. The CDR3 runs to 13 residues. V dropped 5 bases and J dropped 12; count of bases not matched to a gene: 3. CDR3 sequence (DNA): TGTGCCAGCAGCCAGACTAGCGGGAGGGGGCAGTTCTTC. Its translation is CASSQTSGRGQFF.

The V call is TRBV6-1, the J call TRBJ2-7, with no clear D. The CDR3 extends over 13 amino acids. V lost 7 bases to trimming and J lost 1 base, with 11 bases between them. CDR1 MNHNS and CDR2 SASEGT come from the germline V gene. The CDR3 here is CASTEQNSYEQYF. The CDR3 coding sequence is TGTGCCAGCACCGAACAGAATTCCTACGAGCAGTACTTC.

This chain uses TRBV19 with TRBJ2-1; 12 bases agree with TRBD2. CDR1 LNHDA and CDR2 SQIVND come from the germline V gene (reference sequence). This CDR3 region has 18 residues. The trim removed 6 bases at V and 7 bases at J, leaving 16 bases unmatched. CDR3 region: CASSRINLGLAGKNEQFF. The CDR3 DNA reads TGTGCCAGTAGCCGAATAAACCTCGGACTAGCGGGAAAGAATGAGCAGTTCTTC.

The rearrangement uses TRBV12-5 and TRBJ1-2, with D tentatively TRBD1 (5 bases). CDR1 is LGHNT and CDR2 is FRNRAP in the germline V gene. The CDR3 covers 14 residues. Trimming stripped 0 bases from V and 3 bases from J, with 8 bases between. Written as DNA, the CDR3 is TGTGCTAGTGGTTTGGTTGCAGGGTACTATGGCTACACCTTC. Protein: CASGLVAGYYGYTF.

The chain has TRBV4-2 and TRBJ1-2; no firm D call. The V gene lost 3 bases and the J gene lost 4 bases, with 9 bases spanning the gap. In germline, CDR1 is LGHNA, CDR2 YNFKEQ. This CDR3 is 13 amino acids long. The CDR3 protein is CASSQRVSYGYTF. The DNA of the CDR3 is TGTGCCAGCAGCCAGAGAGTAAGCTATGGCTACACCTTC.

The CDR3 spells CASSLLTAGTGELFF. The CDR3 DNA is TGCGCCAGCAGCTTGTTGACAGCAGGAACCGGGGAGCTGTTTTTT. The chain couples TRBV5-1 to TRBJ2-2; tentative D call: TRBD1 (5 bases). The length of the CDR3 is 15 residues. V shed 1 base and J shed 5 bases, with 12 bases lying between them. Looked up from germline, CDR1 is SGHRS and CDR2 is YFSETQ.

The V gene is TRBV7-9, the J gene TRBJ2-5; TRBD1 aligns across 9 bases. This CDR3 is built from 15 residues. Germline CDR1 reads SEHNR; CDR2 reads FQNEAQ (reference sequence). V shed 5 bases and J 6 bases; nucleotides not matched to a gene: 10. This chain's CDR3 is CASSEGTGSRKTQYF. The DNA for the CDR3 is TGTGCCAGCAGCGAAGGGACAGGGTCGAGGAAGACCCAGTACTTC.

The gene calls are TRBV10-2 and TRBJ2-2, with D unresolved. The germline V gene encodes CDR1 WSHSY and CDR2 SAAADI. CDR3 length equals 15 residues. Trimming left V 0 bases short and J 9 bases short, with 14 bases between. CDR3 amino acids: CASSESSRRGRELFF. Here the CDR3 DNA reads TGCGCCAGCAGTGAGTCGTCCCGAAGAGGCCGGGAGCTGTTTTTT.

V and J are TRBV30 and TRBJ2-5, with D possibly matching TRBD2 (6 bases). From germline, CDR1 is GTSNPN and CDR2 SVGIG (reference sequence). The ends were cut back, 5 bases at V and 3 bases at J, with 16 bases in the middle. The CDR3 runs to 14 residues. CDR3 DNA: TGTGCCTGGGACAAGGAGGGGAAAAAAGAGACCCAGTACTTC. It encodes CAWDKEGKKETQYF.

The gene calls are TRBV10-1 and TRBJ2-7, with 8 bases identical to TRBD2. The germline V gene has CDR1 WNHNN and CDR2 SYGVQD (reference sequence). This CDR3 is built from 15 residues. Germline trimming cut 2 bases from V and 2 bases from J; bases unmatched to any gene: 5. The CDR3, as DNA: TGCGCCAGCAGTGAGGCTAGCGGGTTTGCCTACGAGCAGTACTTC. Residues: CASSEASGFAYEQYF.

The chain recombines TRBV6-4 with TRBJ2-3; D might be TRBD1 or TRBD2, each matching 5 bases. The CDR3 contains 14 residues. Between the trimmed V and J ends, which lost 2 bases and 10 bases, there was a span of 16 bases. CDR1 is MRHNA and CDR2 is SNTAGT in the germline V gene. Here the CDR3 reads CASSDGTALGPQYF. DNA of the CDR3: TGTGCCAGCAGTGACGGGACCGCCCTGGGGCCGCAGTATTTT.

V is TRBV6-6 and J is TRBJ2-7; weak D call: TRBD2 (6 bases). CDR3 size: 13 residues. The V and J ends lost 0 bases and 7 bases respectively, with 10 bases between them. CDR1 is MNHNY and CDR2 is SVGAGI in the germline V gene (reference sequence). CDR3 in amino acids: CASSYSAGKEQYF. For the CDR3, the DNA is TGTGCCAGCAGTTACTCCGCGGGGAAGGAGCAGTACTTC.

The rearrangement links TRBV10-3 to TRBJ2-5; unclear D gene. Looked up from germline, CDR1 is ENHRY and CDR2 is SYGVKD. The CDR3 loop spans 14 amino acids. Trimming removed 2 bases from V and 6 bases from J, with 13 bases in between. This CDR3 is CAISEMKGKQTQYF. Here the CDR3 DNA reads TGTGCCATCAGTGAGATGAAGGGAAAACAGACCCAGTACTTC.

The V gene is TRBV11-3, the J gene TRBJ2-7; D could derive from TRBD1 or TRBD2 (6 bases each). This CDR3 comprises 15 residues. CDR1 is SGHNT, CDR2 YENEEA, per germline. V was pared by 0 bases and J by 5 bases, with 14 bases between. The CDR3 reads CASSLDGGSGDEQYF. DNA for the CDR3: TGTGCCAGCAGCTTAGATGGGGGGTCAGGGGACGAGCAGTACTTC.

This chain links TRBV12-5 with TRBJ2-3; TRBD1 might be the D (5 bases). Germline V CDR1 and CDR2: LGHNT, FRNRAP. The CDR3 is made up of 13 amino acids. Trimming removed 6 bases from V and 3 bases from J, with 10 bases in between. CDR3 protein: CASGASGTDTQYF. Written as DNA, the CDR3 is TGTGCTAGTGGCGCCTCAGGGACAGATACGCAGTATTTT.

The chain is built from TRBV2 and TRBJ1-2; TRBD1 matches at 8 bases. The germline V gene encodes CDR1 SNHLY and CDR2 FYNNEI. V lost 2 bases and J lost 5; bases outside the gene matches: 7. The length of the CDR3 is 15 residues. CDR3 loop: CASSESRQGLYGYTF. The CDR3 DNA reads TGTGCCAGCAGTGAATCGCGACAGGGGCTATATGGCTACACCTTC. Combining the CDR3 with reference TRBV2 and TRBJ1-2 gives the whole variable domain EPEVTQTPSHQVTQMGQEVILRCVPISNHLYFYWYRQILGQKVEFLVSFYNNEISEKSEIFDDQFSVERPDGSNFTLKIRSTKLEDSAMYFCASSESRQGLYGYTFGSGTRLTVV.

This chain joins TRBV19 and TRBJ2-7; no firm D call. Germline V gives CDR1 LNHDA, CDR2 SQIVND (reference sequence). The CDR3 loop spans 14 amino acids. Trimming removed 3 bases at V and 5 bases at J, with 14 bases between. Here the CDR3 DNA reads TGTGCCAGTAGTATTAGTTTTCTGGTGCACGAGCAGTACTTC. Translating it yields CASSISFLVHEQYF.

The chain is built from TRBV28 and TRBJ1-3; D gene ambiguous. V was trimmed by 6 bases and J by 4 bases, leaving 7 bases between them. Germline lookup yields CDR1 MDHEN and CDR2 SYDVKM. This CDR3 spans 12 amino acids. The CDR3 is CASSPRGNTIYF. CDR3 sequence (DNA): TGTGCCAGCAGCCCGAGGGGAAACACCATATATTTT.

The V call is TRBV6-5, the J call TRBJ2-6; D is uncertain. This CDR3 spans 14 amino acids. Germline V gene lookup returns CDR1 MNHEY and CDR2 SVGAGI. Trimming pared 5 bases from V and 5 bases from J, leaving 10 bases between. The CDR3 DNA reads as TGTGCCAGCAGTAGAAATGTAAGGGCCAACGTCCTGACTTTC. It is translated as CASSRNVRANVLTF.

The chain is built from TRBV28 and TRBJ2-7; 8 bases line up with TRBD1. The V and J ends lost 6 bases and 1 base, in that order; junction bases with no gene match: 14. The CDR3 consists of 17 residues. Germline assignment: CDR1 MDHEN and CDR2 SYDVKM. This CDR3 is CASSRYRTGRISYEQYF. CDR3 in DNA: TGTGCCAGCAGCCGCTATAGGACAGGGAGGATTTCCTACGAGCAGTACTTC.

The chain employs TRBV21-1 and TRBJ2-2; the D segment call TRBD2 is taken from the table without a DNA check. TRBV21-1 is marked as a pseudogene. CDR3 length equals 17 residues. CDR3 in amino acids: CASSDRTSRCFSGELFF. In nucleotides, the CDR3 is TGTGCCAGCAGCGACAGGACTAGTCGATGTTTTTCCGGGGAGCTGTTTTTT.

The chain couples TRBV28 to TRBJ2-7, with D possibly matching TRBD2 (6 bases). The germline CDR1 and CDR2 sequences are MDHEN and SYDVKM. V was shortened by 5 bases and J by 2 bases, with 13 bases between the two germline ends. CDR3 length: 14 residues. CDR3 DNA: TGTGCCAGCAGTAGCCGGTGGGGGGCCTACGAGCAGTACTTC. Translation gives CASSSRWGAYEQYF.

This chain uses TRBV19 with TRBJ2-6; D tentatively fits TRBD1 or TRBD2 (5 bases each). The CDR3 totals 17 residues. The V gene's germline CDR1 is LNHDA and CDR2 SQIVND (reference sequence). Trimming shortened V by 5 bases and J by 1 base, and 15 bases separated the two germline ends. CDR3 coding DNA: TGTGCCAGTAGTCTAATGGGACGTGGTTCTGGGGCCAACGTCCTGACTTTC. Its protein is CASSLMGRGSGANVLTF.

The genes are TRBV29-1 and TRBJ2-7; D possibly corresponds to TRBD1 (5 bases). V lost 4 bases and J 2 bases, leaving 15 bases between the germline ends. The CDR3 consists of 14 residues. The germline gives CDR1 SQVTM, CDR2 ANQGSEA. DNA for the CDR3: TGCAGCGTTGGTTCAGGGCGAGGAACCTACGAGCAGTACTTC. Its translation is CSVGSGRGTYEQYF.

V gene TRBV5-6 combines with J gene TRBJ1-2; D not certain. Germline V CDR1 and CDR2: SGHDT, YYEEEE. The CDR3 runs to 13 residues. Trimming stripped 4 bases from V and 1 base from J, with 8 bases between. CDR3 sequence: CASSPDRNYGYTF. CDR3 coding DNA: TGTGCCAGCAGCCCCGACCGTAACTATGGCTACACCTTC.

CDR3 region: CASSSGAAGYSNQPQHF. The CDR3 coding sequence is TGTGCCAGCAGCAGTGGGGCTGCGGGATATAGCAATCAGCCCCAGCATTTT. The chain couples TRBV28 to TRBJ1-5; a weak D match, TRBD1 (5 bases). Germline lookup yields CDR1 MDHEN and CDR2 SYDVKM. The CDR3 contains 17 residues. V was clipped by 6 bases and J by 0 bases, with 18 bases between them.